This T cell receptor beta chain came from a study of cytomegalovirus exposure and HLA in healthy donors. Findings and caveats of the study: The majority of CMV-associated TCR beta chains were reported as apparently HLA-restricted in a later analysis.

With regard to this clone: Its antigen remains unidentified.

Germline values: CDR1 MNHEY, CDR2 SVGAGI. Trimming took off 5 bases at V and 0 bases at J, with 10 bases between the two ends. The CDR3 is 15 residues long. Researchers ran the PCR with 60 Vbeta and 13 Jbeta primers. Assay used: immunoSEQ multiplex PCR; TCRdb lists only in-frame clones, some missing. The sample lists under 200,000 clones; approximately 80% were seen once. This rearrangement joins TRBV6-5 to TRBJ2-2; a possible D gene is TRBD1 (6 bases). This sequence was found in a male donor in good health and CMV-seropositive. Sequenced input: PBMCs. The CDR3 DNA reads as TGTGCCAGCAGTACGAGGACAGCGAACACCGGGGAGCTGTTTTTT. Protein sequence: CASSTRTANTGELFF.